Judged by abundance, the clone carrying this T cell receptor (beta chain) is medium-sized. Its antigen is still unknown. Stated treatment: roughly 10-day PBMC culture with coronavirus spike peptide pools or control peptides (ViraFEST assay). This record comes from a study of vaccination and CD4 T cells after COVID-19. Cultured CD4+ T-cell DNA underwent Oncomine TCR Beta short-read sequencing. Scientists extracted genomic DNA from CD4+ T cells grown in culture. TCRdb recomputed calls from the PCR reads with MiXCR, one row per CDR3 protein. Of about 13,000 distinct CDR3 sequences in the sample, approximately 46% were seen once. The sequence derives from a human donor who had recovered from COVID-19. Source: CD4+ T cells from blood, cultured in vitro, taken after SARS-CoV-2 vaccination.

The chain's CDR3 is CSASGGKIRDTQYF. CDR3 nucleotide sequence: TGCAGTGCTAGCGGCGGAAAAATCAGAGATACGCAGTATTTT. The chain links TRBV20-1 to TRBJ2-3; D is unresolved. The CDR3 covers 14 residues. CDR1 and CDR2 from the germline V gene are DFQATT and SNEGSKA (reference sequence). Trimming took off 3 bases at V and 5 bases at J, with 15 bases between the two ends.